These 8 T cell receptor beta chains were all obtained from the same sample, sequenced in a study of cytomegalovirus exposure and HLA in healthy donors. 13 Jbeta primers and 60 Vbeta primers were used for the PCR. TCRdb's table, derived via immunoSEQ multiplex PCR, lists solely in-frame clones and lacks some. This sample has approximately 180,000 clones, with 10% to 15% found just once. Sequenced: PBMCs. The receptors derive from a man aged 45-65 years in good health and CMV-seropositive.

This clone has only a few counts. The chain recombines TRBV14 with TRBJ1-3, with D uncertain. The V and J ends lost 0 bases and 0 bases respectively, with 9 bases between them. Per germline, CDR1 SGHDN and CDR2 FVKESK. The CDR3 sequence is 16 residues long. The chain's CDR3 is CASSQDLASSGNTIYF. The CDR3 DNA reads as TGTGCCAGCAGCCAAGATCTGGCTTCCTCTGGAAACACCATATATTTT. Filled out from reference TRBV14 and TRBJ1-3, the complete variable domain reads EAGVTQFPSHSVIEKGQTVTLRCDPISGHDNLYWYRRVMGKEIKFLLHFVKESKQDESGMPNNRFLAERTGGTYSTLKVQPAELEDSGVYFCASSQDLASSGNTIYFGEGSWLTVV.

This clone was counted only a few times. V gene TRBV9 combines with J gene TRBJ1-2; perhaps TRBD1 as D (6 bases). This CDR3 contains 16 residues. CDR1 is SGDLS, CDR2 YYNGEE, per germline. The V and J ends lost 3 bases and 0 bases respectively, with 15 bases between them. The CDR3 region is CASSAHGGAANYGYTF. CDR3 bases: TGTGCCAGCAGCGCCCACGGGGGGGCGGCTAACTATGGCTACACCTTC.

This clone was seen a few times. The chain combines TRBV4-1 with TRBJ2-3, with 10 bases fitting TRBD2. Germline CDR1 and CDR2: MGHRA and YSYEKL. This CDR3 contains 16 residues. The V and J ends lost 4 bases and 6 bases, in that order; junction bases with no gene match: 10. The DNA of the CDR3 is TGCGCCAGCAGCCCCGTCATGAGCGGGGGGGCGGATACGCAGTATTTT. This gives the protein CASSPVMSGGADTQYF.

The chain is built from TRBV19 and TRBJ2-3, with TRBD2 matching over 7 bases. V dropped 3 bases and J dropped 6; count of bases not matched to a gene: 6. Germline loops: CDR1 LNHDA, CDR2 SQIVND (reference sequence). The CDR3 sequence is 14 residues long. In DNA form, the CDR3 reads TGTGCCAGTAGTATCTCCCCCGGGGGGGATACGCAGTATTTT. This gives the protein CASSISPGGDTQYF.

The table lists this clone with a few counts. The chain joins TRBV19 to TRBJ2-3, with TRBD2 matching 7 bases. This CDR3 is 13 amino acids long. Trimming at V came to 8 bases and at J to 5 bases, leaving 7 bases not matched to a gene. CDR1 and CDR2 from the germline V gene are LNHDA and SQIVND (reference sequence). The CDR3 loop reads CASGAGVIDTQYF. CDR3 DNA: TGTGCCAGTGGGGCGGGGGTAATAGATACGCAGTATTTT.

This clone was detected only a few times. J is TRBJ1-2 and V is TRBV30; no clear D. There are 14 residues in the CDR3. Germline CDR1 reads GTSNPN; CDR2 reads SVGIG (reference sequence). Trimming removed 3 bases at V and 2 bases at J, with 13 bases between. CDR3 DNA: TGTGCCTGGAGGGGCTCAACTGGGAACTATGGCTACACCTTC. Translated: CAWRGSTGNYGYTF.

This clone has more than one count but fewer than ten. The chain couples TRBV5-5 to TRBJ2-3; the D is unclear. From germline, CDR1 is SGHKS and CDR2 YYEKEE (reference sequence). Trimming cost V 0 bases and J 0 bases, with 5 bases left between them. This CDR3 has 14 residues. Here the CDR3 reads CASSLDWSTDTQYF. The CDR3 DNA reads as TGTGCCAGCAGCTTGGACTGGAGCACAGATACGCAGTATTTT.

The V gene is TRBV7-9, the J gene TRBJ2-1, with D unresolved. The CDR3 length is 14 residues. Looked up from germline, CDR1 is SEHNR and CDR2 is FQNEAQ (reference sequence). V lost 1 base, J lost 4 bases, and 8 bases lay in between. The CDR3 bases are TGTGCCAGCAGCTTAGGAGCCCGATACAATGAGCAGTTCTTC. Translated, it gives CASSLGARYNEQFF.